Detailed here is one T cell receptor (beta chain). No antigen is known for it. Other nucleotide sequences from this sample produce the same CDR3. Germline trimming cut 7 bases from V and 4 bases from J; bases unmatched to any gene: 6. The CDR3 extends over 12 amino acids. Per germline, CDR1 SQVTM and CDR2 ANQGSEA. These donors, healthy bone marrow donors, were studied. The data derive from a study of cytomegalovirus exposure and HLA in healthy donors. Study findings and constraints: Most TCR beta V segments were productive about 90% or about 30% of the time in an earlier analysis. DRB1 had the most TCR associations and HLA-C the fewest, a later analysis found, with rates varying by HLA locus. According to a later analysis, donors in an Asian-associated ancestry cluster reportedly had fewer N-insertions than the roughly 670-donor mean.

The PCR employed 60 Vbeta primers together with 13 Jbeta primers. Sequencing used immunoSEQ multiplex PCR; TCRdb keeps in-frame clones, though not all of them. The sample holds under 150,000 clones, about 80% seen once. The source of this sequence is a woman in her thirties or forties in good health and CMV-seropositive. Sequenced material: PBMCs. This chain uses TRBV29-1 with TRBJ1-1; TRBD1 matches 7 bases. DNA for the CDR3: TGCAGCGGACAGGGCGGGGTCACTGAAGCTTTCTTT. It yields the protein CSGQGGVTEAFF.